This TCR beta chain is drawn from a study of shared clonotypes between healthy human individuals. General observations from the study: Several donors showed sharing of about 5.5% of naive CD4 clonotypes.

Germline V gene lookup returns CDR1 MGHRA and CDR2 YSYEKL. The CDR3 extends over 15 amino acids. Losses at the gene ends were 1 base for V and 7 bases for J; bases not matched to a gene: 6. Notes on this clone: Its antigen is unknown.

CD45RO-negative CD8 cells positively selected for CCR7 made up the naive population, which excluded terminally differentiated effector memory CD45RA+ cells. Generated by immunoSEQ multiplex PCR, the TCRdb table keeps only in-frame clones and is missing some. This sample has 1.5 million to 2.5 million clones; about 95% occur once, and the top ten carry around 1.2%. This rearrangement joins TRBV4-1 to TRBJ1-5, with 8 bases that match TRBD1. This TCR derives from a man between 18 and 35 years old in good health. The specimen sequenced was naive CD8+ T cells sorted from blood. CDR3 loop: CASSQVQGAGQPQHF. The CDR3 coding sequence is TGCGCCAGCAGCCAAGTCCAGGGGGCAGGGCAGCCCCAGCATTTT.